This T cell receptor (beta chain) was sequenced in a study of T cells in Graves' hyperthyroidism and ophthalmopathy. The germline V gene has CDR1 SEHNR and CDR2 FQNEAQ (reference sequence). The CDR3 totals 14 residues. V was clipped by 5 bases and J by 6 bases; unmatched bases: 8. In its sample, this clonotype was seen many times. TCR beta CDR3 sequences were amplified from RNA transcripts. Using the HTBI primer set, a first-round RT-PCR was run on the TCR CDR3. Using its own MiXCR run on the multiplex PCR reads, TCRdb lists one record per CDR3 protein. This table holds under 750,000 distinct CDR3 sequences, 15% to 20% found once.

This TCR derives from a woman between 50 and 59 years old with Graves' hyperthyroidism that later progressed to Graves' ophthalmopathy. What was sequenced was blood. The J gene is TRBJ2-7, the V gene TRBV7-9; 9 positions match TRBD1. The CDR3 DNA reads TGTGCCAGCAGCCACGGGACAGGGCTCGGCGAGCAGTACTTC. Translation gives CASSHGTGLGEQYF.